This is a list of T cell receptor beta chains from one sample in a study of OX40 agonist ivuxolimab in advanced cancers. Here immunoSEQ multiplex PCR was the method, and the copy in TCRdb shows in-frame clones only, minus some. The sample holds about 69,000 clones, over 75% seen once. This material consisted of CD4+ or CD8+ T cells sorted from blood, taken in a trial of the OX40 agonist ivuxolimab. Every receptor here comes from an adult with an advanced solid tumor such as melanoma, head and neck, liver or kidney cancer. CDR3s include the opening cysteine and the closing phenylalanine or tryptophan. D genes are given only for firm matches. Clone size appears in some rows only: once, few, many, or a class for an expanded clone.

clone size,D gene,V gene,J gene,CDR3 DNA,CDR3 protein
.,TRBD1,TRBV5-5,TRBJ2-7,TGTGCCAGCAGCTTGCGGGACAGGGAAGACTACGAGCAGTACTTC,CASSLRDREDYEQYF
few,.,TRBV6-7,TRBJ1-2,TGTGCCAGCAGCCCCGTGTCAGGGACGGGCAACTATGGCTACACCTTC,CASSPVSGTGNYGYTF
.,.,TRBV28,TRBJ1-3,TGTGCCAGCAGTTATGTCCCGGGGATCTCTGGAAACACCATATATTTT,CASSYVPGISGNTIYF
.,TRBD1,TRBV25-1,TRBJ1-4,TGTGCCAGCAGTGAAAGGGACAGGGGGGGCGAAAAACTGTTTTTT,CASSERDRGGEKLFF
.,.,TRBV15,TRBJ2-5,TGTGCCACCAGCAGAGTAAAGGTCGGGGTTGGAGAGACCCAGTACTTC,CATSRVKVGVGETQYF
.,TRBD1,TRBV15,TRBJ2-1,TGTGCCACCAGCAGAGGGGGACAGGGATCTTGGGAGCAGTTCTTC,CATSRGGQGSWEQFF
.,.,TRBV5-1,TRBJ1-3,TGCGCCAGCAGCTTGGTTGGGGTTGGAAACACCATATATTTT,CASSLVGVGNTIYF
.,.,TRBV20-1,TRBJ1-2,TGCAGTGCTTTCTGGGCCATGGCCTACACCTTC,CSAFWAMAYTF
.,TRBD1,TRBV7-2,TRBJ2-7,TGTGCCAGCAGCTTCCAGACGGGACAGGGGGAAGAGCAGTACTTC,CASSFQTGQGEEQYF
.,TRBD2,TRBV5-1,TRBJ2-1,TGCGCCAGCAGCCTTATAGCGGGGGCTTCCTACAATGAGCAGTTCTTC,CASSLIAGASYNEQFF
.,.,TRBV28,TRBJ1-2,TGTGCCAGCAGTTTAACCCCCGCGCAGGGCTTGGTTGGCTACACCTTC,CASSLTPAQGLVGYTF
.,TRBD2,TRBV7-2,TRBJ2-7,TGTGCCAGCAGCTTTGGGGGGGAAAGCTCCTACGAGCAGTACTTC,CASSFGGESSYEQYF
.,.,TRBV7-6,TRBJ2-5,TGTGCCAGCGACAAGGGGGTATGGGAGACCCAGTACTTC,CASDKGVWETQYF
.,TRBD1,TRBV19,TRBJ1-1,TGTGCCAGTAGTATCGGACAGGCTGCACGAGCTTTCTTT,CASSIGQAARAFF
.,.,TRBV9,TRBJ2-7,TGTGCCAGCAGCGTAGGAGGGGCGGGCTACGAGCAGTACTTC,CASSVGGAGYEQYF
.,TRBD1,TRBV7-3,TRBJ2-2,TGTGCCAGCAGCTTACACCCGCCCGACAGGGGGGGGACCGGGGAGCTGTTTTTT,CASSLHPPDRGGTGELFF
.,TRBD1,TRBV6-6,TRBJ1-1,TGTGCCAGCAGCACGACAGGGTTCAACACTGAAGCTTTCTTT,CASSTTGFNTEAFF
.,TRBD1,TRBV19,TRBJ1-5,TGTGCCAGTAGTTCCAGACAGGGGGCGGATCAGCCCCAGCATTTT,CASSSRQGADQPQHF
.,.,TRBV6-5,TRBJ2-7,TGTGCCAGCAGTTACGACAGGAACCTCTACGAGCAGTACTTC,CASSYDRNLYEQYF
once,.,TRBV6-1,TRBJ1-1,TGTGCCAGCAGTGTACGGGTGAACACTGAAGCTTTCTTT,CASSVRVNTEAFF
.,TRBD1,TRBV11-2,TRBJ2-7,TGTGCCAGCAGGACAGGGGGGTACTACGAGCAGTACTTC,CASRTGGYYEQYF
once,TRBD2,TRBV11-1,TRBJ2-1,TGTGCCAGCAGCTTAGTCGGAGCGGGAGGACCCTGTGAGCAGTTCTTC,CASSLVGAGGPCEQFF
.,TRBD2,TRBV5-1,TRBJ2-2,TGCGCCAGCAGCTTGGGGACTAGCCTCGAGTCGGGCGGGGAGCTGTTTTTT,CASSLGTSLESGGELFF
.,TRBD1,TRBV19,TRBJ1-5,TGTGCCAGTACTCAAACAGGGGTTTCCAATCAGCCCCAGCATTTT,CASTQTGVSNQPQHF
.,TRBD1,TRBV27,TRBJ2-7,TGTGCCAGCGGAGACAGGGGGCGCGTCGAGCAGTACTTC,CASGDRGRVEQYF
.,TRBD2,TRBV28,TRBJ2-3,TGTGCCAGCAGTTGGGGACTAGCGGGGCCGGCAACGCAGTATTTT,CASSWGLAGPATQYF
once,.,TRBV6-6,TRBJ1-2,TGTGCCAGCAGCCGCGGCGGCCACTATGGCTACACCTTC,CASSRGGHYGYTF
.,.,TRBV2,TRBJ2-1,TGTGCCAGCGGGAAGTTGTACAATGAGCAGTTCTTC,CASGKLYNEQFF
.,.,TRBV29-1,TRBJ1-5,TGCAGCGTTCGGGGGGAGTGGGGTCAGCCCCAGCATTTT,CSVRGEWGQPQHF
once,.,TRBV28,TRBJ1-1,TGTGCCAGCAGTTTAGGACAGGAAGCTTTCTTT,CASSLGQEAFF
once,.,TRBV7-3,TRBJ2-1,TGTGCCAGCAGCTTATCAGGGGGAGGAAATGAGCAGTTCTTC,CASSLSGGGNEQFF
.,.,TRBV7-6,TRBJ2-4,TGTGCCAGCAGCTTAGACGACAGCGGCATTCAGTACTTC,CASSLDDSGIQYF
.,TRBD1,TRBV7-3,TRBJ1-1,TGTGCCAGCAGCTTAGCGGGGACAGCGACGTACACTGAAGCTTTCTTT,CASSLAGTATYTEAFF
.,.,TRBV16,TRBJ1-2,TGTGCCAGCAGCCACCCAGGGGACTATGGCTACACCTTC,CASSHPGDYGYTF
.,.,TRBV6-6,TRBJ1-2,TGTGCCAGCAGTTCGCAGGGTCTATTTAACTATGGCTACACCTTC,CASSSQGLFNYGYTF
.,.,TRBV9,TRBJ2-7,TGTGCCAGCAGCGCGGGACTGATCTACGAGCAGTACTTC,CASSAGLIYEQYF
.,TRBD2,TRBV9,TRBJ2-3,TGTGCCAGCAGCTCCCGCTGGGGGGGAAGAGGCACAGATACGCAGTATTTT,CASSSRWGGRGTDTQYF
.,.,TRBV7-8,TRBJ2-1,TGTGCCAGCAGCTTAGGGGAGAGGAGGAACAATGAGCAGTTCTTC,CASSLGERRNNEQFF
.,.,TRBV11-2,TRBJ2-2,TGTGCCAGCAGCTTCGGAACCGGGGAGCTGTTTTTT,CASSFGTGELFF
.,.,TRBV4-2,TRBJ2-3,TGTGCCAGCAGCCAAGATACATTCTCAGATACGCAGTATTTT,CASSQDTFSDTQYF
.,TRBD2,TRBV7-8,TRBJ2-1,TGTGCCAGCAGCATCGGACTAGCAGATTCCTACAATGAGCAGTTCTTC,CASSIGLADSYNEQFF
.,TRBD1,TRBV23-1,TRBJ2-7,TGCGCCAGCAGTCGCACTGGGACAGGGTCCTACGAGCAGTACTTC,CASSRTGTGSYEQYF
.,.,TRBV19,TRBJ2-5,TGTGCCAGTAGTATTGTAGGTCTTGTGAAGACCCAGTACTTC,CASSIVGLVKTQYF
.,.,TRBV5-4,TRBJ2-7,TGTGCCAGCAGCTTCGCGGGTGAGAGCTCCTACGAGCAGTACTTC,CASSFAGESSYEQYF
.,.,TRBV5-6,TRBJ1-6,TGTGCCAGCAGCCGACGGGGCTATAATTCACCCCTCCACTTT,CASSRRGYNSPLHF
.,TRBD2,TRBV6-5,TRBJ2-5,TGTGCCAGCCGGGGAACTAGCGGGAGCAGGGAGACCCAGTACTTC,CASRGTSGSRETQYF
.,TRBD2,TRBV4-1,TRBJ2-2,TGCGCCAGCAGCCAAGCGGCGGGAGGGGGGACCGGGGAGCTGTTTTTT,CASSQAAGGGTGELFF
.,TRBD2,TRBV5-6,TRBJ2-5,TGTGCCAGCGCCGGGAGGGAAGAGACCCAGTACTTC,CASAGREETQYF
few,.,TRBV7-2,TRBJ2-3,TGTGCCAGCAGCTGGCGGGGGCCCGCAGATACGCAGTATTTT,CASSWRGPADTQYF
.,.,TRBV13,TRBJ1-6,TGTGCCAGCAGCCTAGGGTTTAATAATTCACCCCTCCACTTT,CASSLGFNNSPLHF
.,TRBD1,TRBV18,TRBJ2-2,TGTGCCAGCTCACCTACAGGGGGACAAACCGGGGAGCTGTTTTTT,CASSPTGGQTGELFF